The rows below give T cell receptor beta chains drawn from one sample of a study of T cells after yellow fever vaccination. TCRdb itself ran the 5' RACE reads through MiXCR, one entry per CDR3 protein. The sample yields about 320,000 distinct CDR3 sequences, 3.5% to 5% seen once. Specimen: PBMCs, collected 15 days after the yellow fever booster vaccination. The source is a man aged 18 to 30 who received the YFV17D yellow fever vaccine. CDR3s include the opening cysteine and the closing phenylalanine or tryptophan. Each record gives: V gene, clone size, CDR3 protein. Clone size is given for some rows only: seen once, a few or many times, or a class if the clone is expanded.

v_gene: TRBV2
abundance: few
CDR3aa: CASSGSRGAYNEQFF

v_gene: TRBV6-6
abundance: few
CDR3aa: CASAHRGRNTEAFF

v_gene: TRBV12-3/TRBV12-4
abundance: many
CDR3aa: CASSLGLRVDEQFF

v_gene: TRBV20-1
abundance: .
CDR3aa: CSAQTGQGALNEQFF

v_gene: TRBV5-1
abundance: .
CDR3aa: CASSFRAGANTGELFF

v_gene: TRBV2
abundance: .
CDR3aa: CASTQRTQGDTQYF

v_gene: TRBV20-1
abundance: many
CDR3aa: CSATRGHGETQYF

v_gene: TRBV6-2/TRBV6-3
abundance: many
CDR3aa: CASISYGASGGAIGVGTQYF

v_gene: TRBV18
abundance: .
CDR3aa: CASSAWSNTGELFF

v_gene: TRBV6-5
abundance: many
CDR3aa: CASRGQPEVKQYF

v_gene: TRBV7-2
abundance: many
CDR3aa: CASSHRRHILAGEREETQYF

v_gene: TRBV5-1
abundance: many
CDR3aa: CASSLIRKVVEKLFF

v_gene: TRBV20-1
abundance: many
CDR3aa: CSARDPLAGDGPYEQYF

v_gene: TRBV5-5
abundance: few
CDR3aa: CASSPLGYTEAFF

v_gene: TRBV20-1
abundance: few
CDR3aa: CSASLTSGGGDTQYF

v_gene: TRBV6-2/TRBV6-3
abundance: many
CDR3aa: CASSYAGFRGKLFF

v_gene: TRBV7-9
abundance: few
CDR3aa: CASSPVGLGPDTQYF

v_gene: TRBV29-1
abundance: many
CDR3aa: CSVADPFSYNEQFF

v_gene: TRBV5-1
abundance: .
CDR3aa: CASLRDTSTDTQYF

v_gene: TRBV4-2
abundance: .
CDR3aa: CASSQAVGSYNEQFF

v_gene: TRBV5-1
abundance: many
CDR3aa: CASGGTDTEAFF

v_gene: TRBV5-1
abundance: many
CDR3aa: CASSLQGVYGYTF

v_gene: TRBV7-8
abundance: few
CDR3aa: CASRRPGQGNEQFF

v_gene: TRBV27
abundance: many
CDR3aa: CASKSRLYGYTF

v_gene: TRBV6-5
abundance: .
CDR3aa: CASRSPTTNEKLFF

v_gene: TRBV7-2
abundance: .
CDR3aa: CASSPYDQPQHF

v_gene: TRBV5-1
abundance: few
CDR3aa: CASSLPAGGRGYTF

v_gene: TRBV9
abundance: .
CDR3aa: CASSVDGDPGNSPLHF

v_gene: TRBV7-2
abundance: .
CDR3aa: CASSPRADFSGANVLTF

v_gene: TRBV27
abundance: many
CDR3aa: CASSSGVGTEAFF

v_gene: TRBV12-3/TRBV12-4
abundance: many
CDR3aa: CASSDRGSGNTIYF

v_gene: TRBV7-2
abundance: few
CDR3aa: CASSLSGGTRPLAEQYF

v_gene: TRBV5-1
abundance: few
CDR3aa: CASSFSPAASSGNTIYF

v_gene: TRBV5-1
abundance: .
CDR3aa: CASSAAGVRTEAFF

v_gene: TRBV7-2
abundance: many
CDR3aa: CASSLVSGGVEETQYF

v_gene: TRBV4-2
abundance: many
CDR3aa: CASSHSGGAITDTQYF

v_gene: TRBV7-2
abundance: many
CDR3aa: CASSFTERQPQHF

v_gene: TRBV4-2
abundance: many
CDR3aa: CASSQERGGYNEQFF

v_gene: TRBV4-3
abundance: .
CDR3aa: CASSQDDRIYEQYF

v_gene: TRBV7-9
abundance: .
CDR3aa: CAPGEGPTGELFF

v_gene: TRBV7-2
abundance: .
CDR3aa: CASRPGTFSNQPQHF

v_gene: TRBV5-1
abundance: many
CDR3aa: CASSRRGITDTQYF

v_gene: TRBV5-6
abundance: .
CDR3aa: CASSPGRRANSPLHF

v_gene: TRBV4-3
abundance: many
CDR3aa: CASSQIPGTKETQYF

v_gene: TRBV5-4
abundance: .
CDR3aa: CASSLINSPLHF

v_gene: TRBV7-9
abundance: few
CDR3aa: CASSLARGRAEAFF

v_gene: TRBV10-3
abundance: many
CDR3aa: CASHRDNSYNEQFF

v_gene: TRBV7-9
abundance: many
CDR3aa: CASYRNRGLGNEQFF